A single T cell receptor beta chain is shown here with its context. In the authors' methods: Nucleated cell counts were estimated from reference gene primer amplification. Using immunoSEQ multiplex PCR, the repertoire was profiled, and TCRdb retains in-frame clones only, with some absent. V, J and clone size were drawn from that table, and D and trimming were deduced from the DNA. The sample has about 210,000 clones; about 86% are singletons. The record originates from a study of blood T cell repertoires in COVID-19. For the study at large: Donors in the United States, Italy and Spain gave samples during acute or convalescent COVID-19. Sources were T cells, B-cell-depleted T cells, or PBMCs; the material itself was cDNA or gDNA.

This CDR3 comprises 16 residues. Germline V gives CDR1 GTSNPN, CDR2 SVGIG (reference sequence). Between the trimmed V and J ends, which lost 0 bases and 4 bases, there was a span of 16 bases. This sequence joins TRBV30 and TRBJ1-5; D gene uncertain. The TCR originated in a woman aged 45-65 years with acute or convalescent COVID-19. Material: peripheral blood. The CDR3 nucleotides are TGTGCCTGGAGTGTCCGGGGAGTGAAGGGTAATCAGCCCCAGCATTTT. This gives the protein CAWSVRGVKGNQPQHF.